This T cell receptor beta chain appears in the sequencing data of a study of breast tumors, draining lymph nodes, adjacent tissues. Per germline, CDR1 SGHTA and CDR2 FQGTGA. This CDR3 comprises 11 residues. V lost 3 bases to trimming and J lost 15 bases; unmatched junction nucleotides: 4. Samples came from axillary lymph nodes draining the breast cancer. TCRdb called the multiplex PCR reads again in MiXCR, with one record for every CDR3 protein. The table lists about 270,000 distinct CDR3 sequences, 30% of them singletons, with under 1.2% in the top ten. The sequenced sample was axillary lymph node tissue. The chain carries TRBV7-3 and TRBJ1-5; 8 bases are shared with TRBD1. The clonotype comes from a female donor with breast cancer. Some clones in this sample may be carry-over from other donors' samples. The CDR3 DNA reads as TGTGCCAGCAGCTTGGACAGGGCCCGGCATTTT. Residues: CASSLDRARHF.